This T cell receptor beta chain is from a study of tumor-infiltrating lymphocytes in primary liver carcinoma. Both blood RNA, taken from unsorted whole blood, and germline DNA were extracted. The researchers produced TCR beta cDNA from 450 to 600 ng total RNA with a constant-region primer. Three rounds of nested multiplex PCR with slightly modified ARM-PCR produced TCR beta libraries. Investigators reported that the first two PCR rounds, at around 9 cycles each, used TRBV1-TRBV30 forward primers with a C-beta reverse primer. TCRdb independently ran MiXCR on the multiplex PCR reads; one entry per CDR3 protein. The sample holds approximately 330,000 distinct CDR3 sequences, less than 65% seen once. Many counts were recorded for this clonotype. With 5 bases removed from V and 5 bases from J, the gap between germline ends came to 16 bases. The CDR3 is made up of 15 amino acids. Germline V gene data show CDR1 as MNHEY and CDR2 as SVGEGT.

The sequenced sample was peripheral blood. The chain uses TRBV6-2 or TRBV6-3 and TRBJ2-1; possible D gene TRBD1, 6 bases. This receptor was taken from a man aged 40-50 years with primary liver carcinoma and hepatitis B virus infection. The chain's CDR3 is CASSDDGRDNNEQFF. The CDR3 DNA sequence: TGTGCCAGCAGTGACGACGGCCGGGACAACAATGAGCAGTTCTTC.